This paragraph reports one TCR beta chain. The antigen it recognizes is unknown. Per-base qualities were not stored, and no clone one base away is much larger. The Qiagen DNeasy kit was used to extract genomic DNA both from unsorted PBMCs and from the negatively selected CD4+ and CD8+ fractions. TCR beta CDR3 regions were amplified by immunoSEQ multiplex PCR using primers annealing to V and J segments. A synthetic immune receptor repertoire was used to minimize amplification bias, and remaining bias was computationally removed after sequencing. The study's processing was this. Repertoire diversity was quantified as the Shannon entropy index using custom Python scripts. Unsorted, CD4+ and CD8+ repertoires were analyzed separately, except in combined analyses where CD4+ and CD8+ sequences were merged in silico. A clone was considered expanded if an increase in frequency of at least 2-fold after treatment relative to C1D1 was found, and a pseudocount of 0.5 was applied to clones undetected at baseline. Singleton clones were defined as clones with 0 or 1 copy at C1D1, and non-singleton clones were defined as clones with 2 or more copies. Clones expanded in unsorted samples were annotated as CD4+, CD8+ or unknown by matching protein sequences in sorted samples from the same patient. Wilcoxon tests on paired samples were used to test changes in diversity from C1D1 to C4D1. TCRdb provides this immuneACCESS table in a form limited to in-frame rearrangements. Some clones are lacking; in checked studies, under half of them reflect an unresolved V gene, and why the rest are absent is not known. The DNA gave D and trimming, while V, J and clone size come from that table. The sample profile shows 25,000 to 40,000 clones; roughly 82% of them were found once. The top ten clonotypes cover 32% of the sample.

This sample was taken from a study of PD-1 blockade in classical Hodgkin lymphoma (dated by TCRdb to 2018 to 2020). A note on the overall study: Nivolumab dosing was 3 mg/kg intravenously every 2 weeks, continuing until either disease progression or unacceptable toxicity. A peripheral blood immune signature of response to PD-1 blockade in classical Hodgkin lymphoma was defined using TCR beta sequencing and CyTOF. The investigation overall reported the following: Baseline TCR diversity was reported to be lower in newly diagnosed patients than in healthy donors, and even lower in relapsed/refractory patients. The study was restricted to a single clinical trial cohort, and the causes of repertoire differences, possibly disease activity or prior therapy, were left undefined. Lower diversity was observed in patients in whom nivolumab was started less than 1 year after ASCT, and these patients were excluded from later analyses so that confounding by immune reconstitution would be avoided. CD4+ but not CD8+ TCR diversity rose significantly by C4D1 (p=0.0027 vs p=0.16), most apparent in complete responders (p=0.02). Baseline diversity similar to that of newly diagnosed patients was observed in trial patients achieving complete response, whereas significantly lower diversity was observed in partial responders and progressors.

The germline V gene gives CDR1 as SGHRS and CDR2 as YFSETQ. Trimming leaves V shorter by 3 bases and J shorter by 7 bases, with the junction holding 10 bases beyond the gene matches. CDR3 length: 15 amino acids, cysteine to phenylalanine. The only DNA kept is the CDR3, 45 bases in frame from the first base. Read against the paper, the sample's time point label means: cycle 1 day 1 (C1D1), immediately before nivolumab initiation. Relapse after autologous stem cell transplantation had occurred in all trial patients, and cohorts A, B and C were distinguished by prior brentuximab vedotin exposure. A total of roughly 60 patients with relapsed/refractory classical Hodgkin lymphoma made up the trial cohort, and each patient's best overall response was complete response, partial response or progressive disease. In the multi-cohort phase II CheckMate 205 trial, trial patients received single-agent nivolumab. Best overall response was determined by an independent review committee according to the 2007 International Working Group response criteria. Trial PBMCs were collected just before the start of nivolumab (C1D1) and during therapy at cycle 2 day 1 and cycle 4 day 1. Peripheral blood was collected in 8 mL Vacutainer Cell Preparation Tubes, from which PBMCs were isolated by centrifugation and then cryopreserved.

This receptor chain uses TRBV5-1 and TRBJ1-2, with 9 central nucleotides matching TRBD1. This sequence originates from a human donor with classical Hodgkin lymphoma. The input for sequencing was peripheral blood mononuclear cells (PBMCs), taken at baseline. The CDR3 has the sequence CASSYAYRGQGGYTF. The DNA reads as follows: TGCGCCAGCAGCTACGCCTACAGGGGGCAGGGTGGCTACACCTTC.